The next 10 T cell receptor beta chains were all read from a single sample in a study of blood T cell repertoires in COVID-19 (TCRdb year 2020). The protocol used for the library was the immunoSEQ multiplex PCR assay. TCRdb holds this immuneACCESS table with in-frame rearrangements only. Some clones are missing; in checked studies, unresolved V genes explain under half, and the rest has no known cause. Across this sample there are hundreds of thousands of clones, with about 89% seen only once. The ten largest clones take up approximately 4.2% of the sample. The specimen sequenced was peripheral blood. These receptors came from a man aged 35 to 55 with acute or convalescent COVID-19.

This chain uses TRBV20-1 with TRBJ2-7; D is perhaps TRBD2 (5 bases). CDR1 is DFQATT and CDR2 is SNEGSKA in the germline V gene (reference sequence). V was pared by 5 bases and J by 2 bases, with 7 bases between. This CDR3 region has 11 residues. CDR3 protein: CSAERAYEQYF. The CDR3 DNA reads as TGCAGTGCTGAGAGGGCCTACGAGCAGTACTTC.

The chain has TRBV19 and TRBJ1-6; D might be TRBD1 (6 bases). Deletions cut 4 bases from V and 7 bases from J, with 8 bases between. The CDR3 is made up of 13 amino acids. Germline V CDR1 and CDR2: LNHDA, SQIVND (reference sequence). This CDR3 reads CASSTDRNSPLHF. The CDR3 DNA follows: TGTGCCAGTAGTACGGACAGAAATTCACCCCTCCACTTT.

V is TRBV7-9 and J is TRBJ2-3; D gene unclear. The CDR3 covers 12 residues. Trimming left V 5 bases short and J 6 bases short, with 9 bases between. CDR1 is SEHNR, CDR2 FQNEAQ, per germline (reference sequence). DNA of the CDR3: TGTGCCAGCAGCCGCCGAGGCGATACGCAGTATTTT. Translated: CASSRRGDTQYF.

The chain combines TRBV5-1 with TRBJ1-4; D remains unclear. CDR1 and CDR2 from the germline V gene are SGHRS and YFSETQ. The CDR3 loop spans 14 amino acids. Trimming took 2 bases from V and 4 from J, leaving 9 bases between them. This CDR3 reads CASSFGGNNEKLFF. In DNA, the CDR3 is TGCGCCAGCAGCTTCGGTGGTAATAATGAAAAACTGTTTTTT.

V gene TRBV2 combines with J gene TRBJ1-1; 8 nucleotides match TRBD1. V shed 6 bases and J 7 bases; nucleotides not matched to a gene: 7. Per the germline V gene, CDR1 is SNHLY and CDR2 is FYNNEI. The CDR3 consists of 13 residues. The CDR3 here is CASREQGAGEAFF. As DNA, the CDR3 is TGTGCCAGCAGAGAGCAGGGGGCTGGTGAAGCTTTCTTT.

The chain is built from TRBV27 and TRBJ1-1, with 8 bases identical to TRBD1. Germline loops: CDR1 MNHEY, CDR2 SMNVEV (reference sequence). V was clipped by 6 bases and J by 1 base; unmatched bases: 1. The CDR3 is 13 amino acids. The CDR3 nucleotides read TGTGCCAGCAGGACAGGGGAGAACACTGAAGCTTTCTTT. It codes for CASRTGENTEAFF.

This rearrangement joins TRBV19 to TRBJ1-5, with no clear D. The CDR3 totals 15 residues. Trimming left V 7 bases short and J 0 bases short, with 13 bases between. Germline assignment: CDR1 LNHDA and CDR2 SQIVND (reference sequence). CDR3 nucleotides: TGTGCCAGTACTAAGAGGACTGATAGCAATCAGCCCCAGCATTTT. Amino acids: CASTKRTDSNQPQHF. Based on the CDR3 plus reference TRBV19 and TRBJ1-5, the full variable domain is DGGITQSPKYLFRKEGQNVTLSCEQNLNHDAMYWYRQDPGQGLRLIYYSQIVNDFQKGDIAEGYSVSREKKESFPLTVTSAQKNPTAFYLCASTKRTDSNQPQHFGDGTRLSIL.

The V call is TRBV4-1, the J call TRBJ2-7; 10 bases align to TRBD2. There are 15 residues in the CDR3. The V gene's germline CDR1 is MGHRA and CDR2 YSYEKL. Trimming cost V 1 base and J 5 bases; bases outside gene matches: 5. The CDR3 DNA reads TGCGCCAGCAGCCAAGCCAGCGGGGGGGCCGACGAGCAGTACTTC. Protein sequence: CASSQASGGADEQYF.

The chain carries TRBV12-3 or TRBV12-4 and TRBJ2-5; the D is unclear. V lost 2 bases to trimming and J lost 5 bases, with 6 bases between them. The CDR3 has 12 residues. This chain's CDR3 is CASSLSRETQYF. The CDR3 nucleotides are TGTGCCAGCAGTTTATCCCGGGAGACCCAGTACTTC.

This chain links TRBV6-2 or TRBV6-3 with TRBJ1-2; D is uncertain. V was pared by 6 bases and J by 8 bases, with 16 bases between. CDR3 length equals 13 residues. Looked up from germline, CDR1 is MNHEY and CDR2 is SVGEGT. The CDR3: CASSPGPGYGYTF. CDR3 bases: TGTGCCAGCAGCCCGGGCCCCGGCTACGGCTACACCTTC.